This TCR beta chain was captured in a study of graft-versus-host responses after intestinal transplantation. The wider study: Grafts were multivisceral, liver-intestinal, or isolated intestinal.

Details on this clone: The antigen is undetermined.

Trimming removed 5 bases from V and 0 bases from J, with 14 bases in between. The CDR3 spans 15 residues. Germline values: CDR1 SEHNR, CDR2 FQNEAQ (reference sequence). Sequenced by immunoSEQ multiplex PCR; TCRdb stores in-frame clones only, minus some. The data show some 88,000 clones, with about 93% seen just once and roughly 2% held by the top ten. This clonotype was obtained from a human donor who received an intestinal transplant. The V gene is TRBV7-9, the J gene TRBJ2-7, with D unclear. Sample: unstimulated CD8+ T cells sorted from spleen or lymph node cells, taken before intestinal transplant. CDR3 protein: CASSRIQTGSYEQYF. DNA for the CDR3: TGTGCCAGCAGCCGGATTCAGACGGGCTCCTACGAGCAGTACTTC.